This T cell receptor (beta chain) was sequenced in a study of blood T cell repertoires in COVID-19. Whole-study context: Samples taken during acute and convalescent COVID-19 were collected in the United States, Italy and Spain.

As originally analysed: Reference gene primer amplification gave nucleated cell count estimates. Generated by immunoSEQ multiplex PCR, the TCRdb table keeps only in-frame clones and is missing some. V and J calls plus clone size are reproduced from that table; the DNA served to infer D and trimming. Altogether 290,000 or so clones are present, approximately 86% being singletons, with the ten largest covering roughly 2.3%. The specimen was peripheral blood. The TCR comes from a man aged 18 to 29 with active or convalescent COVID-19.

CDR3 bases: TGTGCCAGCTCGCGATCCTACAATGAGCAGTTCTTC. Its protein is CASSRSYNEQFF. The V and J genes are TRBV2 and TRBJ2-1; D not resolved. Deletions cut 8 bases from V and 1 base from J, with 6 bases between. Germline CDR1 is SNHLY and CDR2 is FYNNEI. The CDR3 totals 12 residues.